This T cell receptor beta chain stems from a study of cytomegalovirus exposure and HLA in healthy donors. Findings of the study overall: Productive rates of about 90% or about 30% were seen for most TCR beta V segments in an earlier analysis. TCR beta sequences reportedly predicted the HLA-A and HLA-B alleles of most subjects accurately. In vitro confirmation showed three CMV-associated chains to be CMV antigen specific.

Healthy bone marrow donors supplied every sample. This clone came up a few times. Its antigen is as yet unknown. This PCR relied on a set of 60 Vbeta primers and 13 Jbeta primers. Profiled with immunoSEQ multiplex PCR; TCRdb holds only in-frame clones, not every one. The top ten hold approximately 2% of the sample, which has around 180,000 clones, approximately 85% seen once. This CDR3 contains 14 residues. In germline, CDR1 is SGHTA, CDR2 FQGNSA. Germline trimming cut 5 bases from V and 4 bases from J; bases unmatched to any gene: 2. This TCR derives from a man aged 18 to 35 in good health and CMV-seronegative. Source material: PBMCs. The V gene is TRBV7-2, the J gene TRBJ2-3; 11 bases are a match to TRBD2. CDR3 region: CASSPSGGPDTQYF. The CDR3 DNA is TGTGCCAGCAGCCCTAGCGGGGGGCCAGATACGCAGTATTTT.